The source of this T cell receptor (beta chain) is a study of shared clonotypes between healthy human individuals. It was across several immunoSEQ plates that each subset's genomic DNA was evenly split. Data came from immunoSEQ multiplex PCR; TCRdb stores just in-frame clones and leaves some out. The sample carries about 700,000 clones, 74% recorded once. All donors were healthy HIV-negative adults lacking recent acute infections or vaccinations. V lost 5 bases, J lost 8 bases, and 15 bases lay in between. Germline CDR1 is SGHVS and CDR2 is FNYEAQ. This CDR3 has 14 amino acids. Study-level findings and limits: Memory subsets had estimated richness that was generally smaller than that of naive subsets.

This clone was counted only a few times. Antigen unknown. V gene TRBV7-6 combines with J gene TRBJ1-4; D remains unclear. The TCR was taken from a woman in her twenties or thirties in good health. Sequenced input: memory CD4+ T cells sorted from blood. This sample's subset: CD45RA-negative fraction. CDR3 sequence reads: CASSLYRQEEKLFF. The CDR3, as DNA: TGTGCCAGCAGCCTCTACAGACAAGAAGAAAAACTGTTTTTT.